This TCR beta chain is from a study of blood T cells in healthy people across ages. Study findings and constraints: Aged donors had fewer naive CD4+ cells and lower diversity than long-lived donors.

Primed by a sample-barcoded 5' primer and a J-beta primer mix, a second PCR proceeded for roughly 7 to 12 cycles. Each sample provided no less than 2.5 million CDR3-containing paired-end reads. TCRdb independently ran MiXCR on the 5' RACE reads; one entry per CDR3 protein. The repertoire holds about 1,500,000 distinct CDR3 sequences, approximately 42% seen once, with roughly 7.9% in the top ten. Germline CDR1 is MNHNS and CDR2 is SASEGT. This CDR3 region has 14 residues. Unmatched junction bases numbered 3, after V lost 4 bases and J lost 3 bases. Regarding this clonotype: As yet, its antigen is unknown.

This sequence originates from a woman in her late teens or twenties in good health. The sample was blood. The V call is TRBV6-1, the J call TRBJ1-5, with 7 bases aligning to TRBD1. CDR3 amino acids: CASSGTGFNQPQHF. In nucleotides, the CDR3 is TGTGCCAGCAGTGGGACAGGCTTCAATCAGCCCCAGCATTTT.